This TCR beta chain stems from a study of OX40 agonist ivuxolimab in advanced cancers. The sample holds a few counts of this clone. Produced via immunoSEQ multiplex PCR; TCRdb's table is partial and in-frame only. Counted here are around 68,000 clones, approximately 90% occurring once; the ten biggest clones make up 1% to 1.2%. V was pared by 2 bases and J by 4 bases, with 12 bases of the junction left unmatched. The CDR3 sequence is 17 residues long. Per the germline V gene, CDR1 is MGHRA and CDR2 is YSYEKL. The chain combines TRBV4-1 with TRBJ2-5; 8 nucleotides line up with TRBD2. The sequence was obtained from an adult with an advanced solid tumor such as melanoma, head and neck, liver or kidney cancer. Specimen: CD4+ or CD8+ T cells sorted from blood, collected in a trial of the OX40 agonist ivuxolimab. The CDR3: CASSQSGGAGERETQYF. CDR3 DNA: TGCGCCAGCAGCCAATCGGGGGGGGCGGGAGAGAGAGAGACCCAGTACTTC.